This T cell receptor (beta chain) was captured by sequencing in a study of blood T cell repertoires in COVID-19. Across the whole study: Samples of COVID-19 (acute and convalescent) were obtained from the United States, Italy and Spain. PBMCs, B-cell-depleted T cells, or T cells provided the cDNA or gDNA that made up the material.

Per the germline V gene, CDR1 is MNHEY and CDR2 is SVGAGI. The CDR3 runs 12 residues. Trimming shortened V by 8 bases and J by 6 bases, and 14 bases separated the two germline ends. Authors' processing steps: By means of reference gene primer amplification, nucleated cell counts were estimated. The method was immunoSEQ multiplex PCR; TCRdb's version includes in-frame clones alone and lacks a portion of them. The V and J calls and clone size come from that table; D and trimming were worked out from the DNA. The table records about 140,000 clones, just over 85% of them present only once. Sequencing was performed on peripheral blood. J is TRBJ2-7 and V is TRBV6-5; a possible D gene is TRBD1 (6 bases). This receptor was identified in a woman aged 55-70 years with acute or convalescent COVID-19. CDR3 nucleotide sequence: TGTGCCAGCCGACGGGACACATCCGAGCAGTACTTC. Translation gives CASRRDTSEQYF.